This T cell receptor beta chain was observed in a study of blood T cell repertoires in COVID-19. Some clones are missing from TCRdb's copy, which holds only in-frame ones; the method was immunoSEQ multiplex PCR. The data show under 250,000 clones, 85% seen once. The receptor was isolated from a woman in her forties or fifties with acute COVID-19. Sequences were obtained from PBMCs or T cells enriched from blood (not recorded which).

CDR3 sequence (DNA): TGCGCCAGCAGCAACCGGGACAGCGTCGCTTTCTTT. It encodes CASSNRDSVAFF. The rearrangement uses TRBV4-1 and TRBJ1-1; 7 bases match TRBD1. The CDR3 runs to 12 residues. With V trimmed by 5 bases and J by 11 bases, 8 bases remained unmatched. Germline CDR1 reads MGHRA; CDR2 reads YSYEKL.